A selection of T cell receptor beta chains follows, all from one sample in a study of Tregs in tolerant kidney transplant recipients. Repertoires were generated with immunoSEQ multiplex PCR, while TCRdb's copy carries only in-frame clones and drops some. The table has 75,000 to 95,000 clones, approximately 90% seen once. Sequencing was carried out using CD8+ T cells from blood. These receptors all come from a human donor in good health. CDR3s include the opening cysteine and the closing phenylalanine or tryptophan. D genes are given only for firm matches. Size is omitted from some rows. Given values are once, few, many or a class for expanded clones.

d_call | clone_size | j_call | v_call | cdr3_length | cdr3_aa | cdr3_nt
. | once | TRBJ2-7 | TRBV15 | 16 | CATSAAAVLWPYEQYF | TGTGCCACCAGCGCCGCGGCGGTCCTCTGGCCCTACGAGCAGTACTTC
. | . | TRBJ1-1 | TRBV11-1 | 13 | CASSLGTFTEAFF | TGTGCCAGCAGCTTGGGGACGTTCACTGAAGCTTTCTTT
. | once | TRBJ1-2 | TRBV5-8 | 13 | CASLRGRVYGYTF | TGTGCCAGCCTCCGGGGGCGAGTCTATGGCTACACCTTC
TRBD2 | once | TRBJ2-1 | TRBV7-9 | 15 | CASSRTSGRAVEQFF | TGTGCCAGCAGCCGGACTAGCGGGAGGGCCGTAGAGCAGTTCTTC
TRBD2 | . | TRBJ2-1 | TRBV7-6 | 15 | CASSSRGVFKNEQFF | TGTGCCAGCAGTTCCCGGGGGGTTTTCAAGAATGAGCAGTTCTTC
TRBD1 | few | TRBJ2-3 | TRBV19 | 14 | CASSGDRDTDTQYF | TGTGCCAGTAGTGGGGACAGGGACACAGATACGCAGTATTTT
. | . | TRBJ1-2 | TRBV20-1 | 11 | CSARILIPYTF | TGCAGTGCTAGAATCCTCATCCCCTACACCTTC
. | once | TRBJ1-1 | TRBV5-4 | 14 | CASSSQRFNTEAFF | TGTGCCAGCAGTTCTCAGCGTTTCAACACTGAAGCTTTCTTT
. | . | TRBJ1-4 | TRBV5-4 | 14 | CASRNQGGNEKLFF | TGTGCCAGCAGAAACCAAGGGGGAAATGAAAAACTGTTTTTT
. | . | TRBJ1-1 | TRBV7-9 | 10 | CASSAIEAFF | TGTGCCAGCAGCGCCATTGAAGCTTTCTTT
. | . | TRBJ2-7 | TRBV19 | 14 | CASSIAGLSYEQYF | TGTGCCAGTAGTATAGCGGGCTTGTCCTACGAGCAGTACTTC
. | . | TRBJ1-5 | TRBV30 | 16 | CAWTERQSYSNQPQHF | TGTGCCTGGACCGAACGACAGTCTTATAGCAATCAGCCCCAGCATTTT
. | . | TRBJ2-7 | TRBV6-5 | 15 | CASSYETGAANEQYF | TGTGCCAGCAGTTACGAGACGGGAGCAGCCAACGAGCAGTACTTC
. | . | TRBJ2-1 | TRBV7-9 | 14 | CASSEGPSYNEQFF | TGTGCCAGCAGCGAGGGACCTTCCTACAATGAGCAGTTCTTC
. | . | TRBJ1-1 | TRBV7-9 | 15 | CASKPTGRVNTEAFF | TGTGCCAGCAAACCGACGGGCAGGGTGAACACTGAAGCTTTCTTT
. | . | TRBJ1-2 | TRBV30 | 13 | CAWSGGPSYGYTF | TGTGCCTGGAGTGGGGGACCGAGCTATGGCTACACCTTC
TRBD2 | . | TRBJ2-1 | TRBV19 | 17 | CASSGRLAGSSYNEQFF | TGTGCCAGTAGTGGCAGATTAGCGGGTAGCTCCTACAATGAGCAGTTCTTC
. | . | TRBJ2-2 | TRBV6-1 | 18 | CASSDPGSSTFLSGELFF | TGTGCCAGCAGTGATCCGGGCAGTTCTACTTTTTTGTCCGGGGAGCTGTTTTTT
. | . | TRBJ2-7 | TRBV5-1 | 14 | CASSPTPGRNEQYF | TGCGCCAGCAGCCCCACCCCCGGGAGAAACGAGCAGTACTTC
. | . | TRBJ1-2 | TRBV19 | 15 | CASSIEGSLIHGYTF | TGTGCCAGTAGTATAGAGGGCAGCCTGATCCATGGCTACACCTTC
. | . | TRBJ2-2 | TRBV27 | 15 | CASSPGDSTPGELFF | TGTGCCAGCAGTCCGGGGGACAGTACCCCCGGGGAGCTGTTTTTT
TRBD2 | . | TRBJ2-7 | TRBV27 | 14 | CASSLAGGPREQYF | TGTGCCAGCAGTTTAGCGGGGGGGCCCCGGGAGCAGTACTTC
. | . | TRBJ2-5 | TRBV6-1 | 15 | CASSEAGGDQETQYF | TGTGCCAGCAGTGAAGCGGGAGGCGACCAAGAGACCCAGTACTTC
. | . | TRBJ1-1 | TRBV11-2 | 12 | CASILGGTEAFF | TGTGCCAGCATCCTAGGGGGGACTGAAGCTTTCTTT
. | once | TRBJ2-3 | TRBV27 | 14 | CASSLARGGDTQYF | TGTGCCAGCAGCCTAGCGAGAGGGGGAGATACGCAGTATTTT
. | . | TRBJ2-7 | TRBV4-1 | 14 | CASSQVSTSYEQYF | TGCGCCAGCAGCCAAGTCAGCACCTCCTACGAGCAGTACTTC
. | . | TRBJ2-7 | TRBV13 | 15 | CASSFALGLIYEQYF | TGTGCCAGCAGCTTTGCCCTGGGACTGATCTACGAGCAGTACTTC
TRBD2 | . | TRBJ2-1 | TRBV2 | 19 | CAILRTSGRIRISYNEQFF | TGTGCCATCCTAAGGACTAGCGGGAGAATCCGTATCTCCTACAATGAGCAGTTCTTC
TRBD1 | . | TRBJ1-2 | TRBV25-1 | 16 | CASSEWLGRGRDGYTF | TGTGCCAGCAGTGAATGGCTTGGCAGGGGGAGGGATGGCTACACCTTC
. | few | TRBJ1-2 | TRBV2 | 13 | CASTGEAGYGYTF | TGTGCCAGCACAGGGGAGGCGGGCTATGGCTACACCTTC
TRBD2 | . | TRBJ2-7 | TRBV10-2 | 15 | CASSEVAGAPYEQYF | TGCGCCAGCAGTGAGGTAGCGGGGGCCCCCTACGAGCAGTACTTC
. | . | TRBJ1-1 | TRBV4-1 | 15 | CASSQDTSMNTEAFF | TGCGCCAGCAGCCAAGATACCAGCATGAACACTGAAGCTTTCTTT
. | . | TRBJ1-4 | TRBV14 | 16 | CASSPQVGRGGEKLFF | TGTGCCAGCAGCCCCCAGGTTGGTCGGGGGGGTGAAAAACTGTTTTTT
. | . | TRBJ1-4 | TRBV14 | 15 | CASSPAWKEDEKLFF | TGTGCCAGCAGCCCGGCCTGGAAGGAGGATGAAAAACTGTTTTTT
TRBD2 | . | TRBJ2-7 | TRBV4-1 | 15 | CASSQIAGGLYEQYF | TGCGCCAGCAGCCAAATAGCGGGGGGGTTGTACGAGCAGTACTTC
. | . | TRBJ1-1 | TRBV6-6 | 14 | CASRDWGDDTEAFF | TGTGCCAGCAGGGACTGGGGGGATGACACTGAAGCTTTCTTT
TRBD2 | . | TRBJ2-1 | TRBV16 | 18 | CASSQLGLAGGLYNEQFF | TGTGCCAGCAGCCAATTGGGGCTAGCGGGAGGCTTATACAATGAGCAGTTCTTC
. | . | TRBJ2-3 | TRBV11-2 | 15 | CASSVGVGGTDTQYF | TGTGCCAGCAGCGTCGGAGTTGGGGGAACAGATACGCAGTATTTT
TRBD1 | . | TRBJ2-1 | TRBV6-5 | 15 | CASSFTGQGGNEQFF | TGTGCCAGCAGTTTTACGGGACAGGGCGGGAATGAGCAGTTCTTC
. | . | TRBJ1-4 | TRBV13 | 13 | CASSLAGNEKLFF | TGTGCCAGCAGCTTAGCTGGGAATGAAAAACTGTTTTTT
TRBD1 | . | TRBJ2-1 | TRBV6-4 | 14 | CASSRGTGENEQFF | TGTGCCAGCAGCCGGGGGACAGGGGAGAATGAGCAGTTCTTC
. | . | TRBJ1-2 | TRBV6-5 | 10 | CASSYSGYTF | TGTGCCAGCAGTTACTCGGGCTACACCTTC
. | . | TRBJ1-2 | TRBV12-5 | 15 | CASGLGGRADDGYTF | TGTGCTAGTGGTTTGGGCGGCAGGGCGGACGATGGCTACACCTTC
. | . | TRBJ1-1 | TRBV10-3 | 15 | CAISESKVPDAEAFF | TGTGCCATCAGTGAGTCCAAGGTACCCGACGCTGAAGCTTTCTTT
. | . | TRBJ2-7 | TRBV10-2 | 13 | CASSALATYEQYF | TGCGCCAGCAGTGCCCTAGCGACCTACGAGCAGTACTTC
TRBD1 | . | TRBJ2-7 | TRBV7-9 | 15 | CASSPPGTGGYEQYF | TGTGCCAGCAGCCCGCCCGGGACAGGGGGTTACGAGCAGTACTTC
TRBD2 | once | TRBJ2-1 | TRBV6-5 | 16 | CASSYSAGEVYNEQFF | TGTGCCAGCAGTTACTCGGCGGGAGAGGTATACAATGAGCAGTTCTTC
TRBD1 | . | TRBJ1-2 | TRBV6-1 | 14 | CASSPGTGGYGYTF | TGTGCCAGCAGCCCAGGGACAGGGGGCTATGGCTACACCTTC
TRBD1 | . | TRBJ1-1 | TRBV7-9 | 16 | CASSPRQGEMNTEAFF | TGTGCCAGCAGCCCCAGACAGGGTGAAATGAACACTGAAGCTTTCTTT
. | . | TRBJ2-1 | TRBV4-1 | 15 | CASSQGRGPYNEQFF | TGCGCCAGCAGCCAAGGGAGGGGCCCCTACAATGAGCAGTTCTTC
TRBD1 | . | TRBJ1-2 | TRBV9 | 15 | CASSPAGGQDYGYTF | TGTGCCAGCAGCCCCGCGGGGGGACAGGACTATGGCTACACCTTC
TRBD2 | . | TRBJ2-1 | TRBV6-5 | 15 | CASSYFAGAYNEQFF | TGTGCCAGCAGTTACTTTGCGGGGGCCTACAATGAGCAGTTCTTC
TRBD1 | . | TRBJ1-1 | TRBV27 | 14 | CASSLRGPNTEAFF | TGTGCCAGCAGTTTAAGGGGGCCGAACACTGAAGCTTTCTTT
. | . | TRBJ1-3 | TRBV15 | 18 | CATSREAHRDPSGNTIYF | TGTGCCACCAGCAGAGAAGCTCACAGAGATCCCTCTGGAAACACCATATATTTT
TRBD1 | . | TRBJ1-1 | TRBV7-9 | 16 | CASSLRSGGLNTEAFF | TGTGCCAGCAGCTTGAGGTCAGGGGGGCTGAACACTGAAGCTTTCTTT
TRBD1 | . | TRBJ2-1 | TRBV29-1 | 16 | CSVDSSGTGVGNEQFF | TGCAGCGTTGATAGCTCCGGGACAGGAGTGGGCAATGAGCAGTTCTTC
. | . | TRBJ1-3 | TRBV14 | 17 | CASSPIWSGGDGNTIYF | TGTGCCAGCAGCCCAATTTGGAGTGGGGGAGATGGAAACACCATATATTTT
. | . | TRBJ2-7 | TRBV5-1 | 12 | CASSLELYEQYF | TGCGCCAGCAGCCTTGAATTATACGAGCAGTACTTC
. | once | TRBJ1-5 | TRBV6-5 | 13 | CASSYGVNQPQHF | TGTGCCAGCAGTTACGGGGTCAATCAGCCCCAGCATTTT
TRBD1 | . | TRBJ2-7 | TRBV30 | 15 | CAWSVQGESSYEQYF | TGTGCCTGGAGTGTACAGGGGGAAAGCTCCTACGAGCAGTACTTC